The rows below give T cell receptor beta chains drawn from one sample of a study of blood T cell repertoires in COVID-19. Only in-frame clones appear in the TCRdb table, and some are missing; sequencing was by immunoSEQ multiplex PCR. This table holds approximately 300,000 clones, about 88% found once. Sequencing used peripheral blood. The receptors originated from a woman in her twenties or thirties with COVID-19, enrolled during active disease. Both conserved end residues are part of each CDR3. The D gene is left open where the match is weak. The size entry is marked missing in some rows and otherwise reads once, few, many or a size class.

clone size: NA
V gene: TRBV7-9
J gene: TRBJ2-3
D gene: NA
CDR3 protein: CASSSNTDTQYF
CDR3 DNA: TGTGCCAGCAGCTCCAACACAGATACGCAGTATTTT

clone size: NA
V gene: TRBV7-2
J gene: TRBJ2-1
D gene: NA
CDR3 protein: CASSLRHLGGRNEQFF
CDR3 DNA: TGTGCCAGCAGCCTACGACATTTGGGGGGGCGAAATGAGCAGTTCTTC

clone size: NA
V gene: TRBV7-8
J gene: TRBJ2-3
D gene: TRBD2
CDR3 protein: CASSSKRGGRSTDTQYF
CDR3 DNA: TGTGCCAGCAGCTCCAAAAGGGGCGGGAGGAGCACAGATACGCAGTATTTT

clone size: NA
V gene: TRBV1
J gene: TRBJ2-1
D gene: NA
CDR3 protein: CTSSQSHSGIPYNEQFF
CDR3 DNA: TGCACCAGCAGCCAGTCCCATAGCGGGATCCCCTACAATGAGCAGTTCTTC

clone size: NA
V gene: TRBV5-1
J gene: TRBJ1-6
D gene: TRBD1
CDR3 protein: CASSSSGTGGPPLHF
CDR3 DNA: TGCGCCAGCAGCTCCTCCGGGACAGGGGGTCCACCCCTCCACTTT

clone size: few
V gene: TRBV7-2
J gene: TRBJ2-7
D gene: NA
CDR3 protein: CASSLALYEQYF
CDR3 DNA: TGTGCCAGCAGCTTAGCTCTCTACGAGCAGTACTTC

clone size: NA
V gene: TRBV6-4
J gene: TRBJ2-1
D gene: TRBD2
CDR3 protein: CASAGTSGSSEQFF
CDR3 DNA: TGTGCCAGCGCCGGGACTAGCGGGAGTAGTGAGCAGTTCTTC

clone size: NA
V gene: TRBV4-1
J gene: TRBJ2-5
D gene: NA
CDR3 protein: CASSQVVRTVPGETQYF
CDR3 DNA: TGCGCCAGCAGCCAAGTCGTTCGGACAGTGCCCGGGGAGACCCAGTACTTC

clone size: few
V gene: TRBV10-3
J gene: TRBJ1-1
D gene: NA
CDR3 protein: CAISVTQPGTEAFF
CDR3 DNA: TGTGCCATCAGTGTGACTCAACCGGGGACTGAAGCTTTCTTT

clone size: NA
V gene: TRBV23-1
J gene: TRBJ1-5
D gene: TRBD1
CDR3 protein: CASSSGTGEGNQPQHF
CDR3 DNA: TGCGCCAGCAGTTCAGGGACAGGGGAGGGCAATCAGCCCCAGCATTTT

clone size: NA
V gene: TRBV28
J gene: TRBJ1-1
D gene: TRBD1
CDR3 protein: CASSPTTGTGDTEAFF
CDR3 DNA: TGTGCCAGCAGTCCCACCACCGGGACAGGCGACACTGAAGCTTTCTTT

clone size: NA
V gene: TRBV4-1
J gene: TRBJ2-2
D gene: NA
CDR3 protein: CASSPPTSSTGELFF
CDR3 DNA: TGCGCCAGCAGCCCGCCGACTAGTTCCACCGGGGAGCTGTTTTTT

clone size: NA
V gene: TRBV2
J gene: TRBJ2-1
D gene: TRBD2
CDR3 protein: CASGLAGSYNEQFF
CDR3 DNA: TGTGCCAGCGGCTTAGCGGGCTCCTACAATGAGCAGTTCTTC

clone size: NA
V gene: TRBV3-1/TRBV3-2
J gene: TRBJ1-5
D gene: TRBD1
CDR3 protein: CASSRGQGAYQPQHF
CDR3 DNA: TGTGCCAGCAGCCGCGGACAGGGGGCCTATCAGCCCCAGCATTTT

clone size: NA
V gene: TRBV2
J gene: TRBJ2-7
D gene: NA
CDR3 protein: CASSPTGGYEQYF
CDR3 DNA: TGTGCCAGCAGTCCCACCGGGGGCTACGAGCAGTACTTC

clone size: NA
V gene: TRBV5-4
J gene: TRBJ2-1
D gene: NA
CDR3 protein: CASSLDQLSYNEQFF
CDR3 DNA: TGTGCCAGCAGCTTGGACCAACTCTCCTACAATGAGCAGTTCTTC

clone size: NA
V gene: TRBV6-5
J gene: TRBJ2-1
D gene: TRBD2
CDR3 protein: CASTRGDEQFF
CDR3 DNA: TGTGCCAGCACGCGGGGGGATGAGCAGTTCTTC

clone size: NA
V gene: TRBV7-9
J gene: TRBJ1-2
D gene: TRBD1
CDR3 protein: CASSSDRGNGYTF
CDR3 DNA: TGTGCCAGCAGCTCGGACAGGGGAAATGGCTACACCTTC

clone size: NA
V gene: TRBV11-3
J gene: TRBJ2-1
D gene: NA
CDR3 protein: CASSRDNEQFF
CDR3 DNA: TGTGCCAGCAGCCGAGACAATGAGCAGTTCTTC

clone size: NA
V gene: TRBV6-5
J gene: TRBJ2-1
D gene: TRBD2
CDR3 protein: CASSYRGTKNEQFF
CDR3 DNA: TGTGCCAGCAGTTACCGCGGGACTAAGAATGAGCAGTTCTTC

clone size: NA
V gene: TRBV18
J gene: TRBJ1-1
D gene: NA
CDR3 protein: CASSPREATEAFF
CDR3 DNA: TGTGCCAGCTCACCTCGGGAAGCTACGGAAGCTTTCTTT

clone size: NA
V gene: TRBV7-2
J gene: TRBJ2-7
D gene: NA
CDR3 protein: CASSLWDNTYEQYF
CDR3 DNA: TGTGCCAGCAGCTTATGGGACAATACCTACGAGCAGTACTTC

clone size: NA
V gene: TRBV6-2/TRBV6-3
J gene: TRBJ2-3
D gene: TRBD2
CDR3 protein: CASSYESSGRGDTQYF
CDR3 DNA: TGTGCCAGCAGTTACGAATCCAGCGGGAGGGGTGATACGCAGTATTTT

clone size: once
V gene: TRBV9
J gene: TRBJ2-5
D gene: NA
CDR3 protein: CASSVFGGLEETQYF
CDR3 DNA: TGTGCCAGCAGCGTTTTTGGGGGCCTGGAAGAGACCCAGTACTTC

clone size: NA
V gene: TRBV2
J gene: TRBJ1-1
D gene: NA
CDR3 protein: CASSPTGEMNTEAFF
CDR3 DNA: TGTGCCAGCAGTCCTACCGGAGAGATGAACACTGAAGCTTTCTTT

clone size: NA
V gene: TRBV7-2
J gene: TRBJ1-5
D gene: TRBD1
CDR3 protein: CASSSTPGQGALHDQPQHF
CDR3 DNA: TGTGCCAGCAGCTCGACCCCGGGACAGGGGGCCCTCCATGATCAGCCCCAGCATTTT

clone size: once
V gene: TRBV3-1/TRBV3-2
J gene: TRBJ1-1
D gene: TRBD1
CDR3 protein: CASSQTQGQGPAEAFF
CDR3 DNA: TGTGCCAGCAGCCAAACTCAGGGACAGGGGCCGGCTGAAGCTTTCTTT

clone size: NA
V gene: TRBV2
J gene: TRBJ1-5
D gene: NA
CDR3 protein: CASSDGGNQPQHF
CDR3 DNA: TGTGCCAGCAGTGATGGCGGAAATCAGCCCCAGCATTTT

clone size: few
V gene: TRBV3-1/TRBV3-2
J gene: TRBJ1-2
D gene: TRBD1
CDR3 protein: CASSPPGQGLYGYTF
CDR3 DNA: TGTGCCAGCAGCCCTCCGGGACAGGGACTATATGGCTACACCTTC

clone size: once
V gene: TRBV4-3
J gene: TRBJ2-7
D gene: TRBD2
CDR3 protein: CASSLQTSGTYEQYF
CDR3 DNA: TGCGCCAGCAGCCTCCAGACTAGCGGGACATACGAGCAGTACTTC

clone size: NA
V gene: TRBV5-1
J gene: TRBJ2-5
D gene: TRBD2
CDR3 protein: CASSLPGRGQETQYF
CDR3 DNA: TGCGCCAGCAGCCTCCCCGGGAGGGGGCAAGAGACCCAGTACTTC

clone size: few
V gene: TRBV30
J gene: TRBJ1-3
D gene: NA
CDR3 protein: CAWNTGLGNTIYF
CDR3 DNA: TGTGCCTGGAACACAGGGCTGGGAAACACCATATATTTT

clone size: NA
V gene: TRBV6-7
J gene: TRBJ2-1
D gene: TRBD2
CDR3 protein: CASSAGTSGIEQFF
CDR3 DNA: TGTGCCAGCAGTGCCGGGACTAGCGGGATTGAGCAGTTCTTC

clone size: NA
V gene: TRBV28
J gene: TRBJ1-1
D gene: NA
CDR3 protein: CASSLFGGGTEAFF
CDR3 DNA: TGTGCCAGCAGTTTATTCGGGGGAGGCACTGAAGCTTTCTTT

clone size: NA
V gene: TRBV7-2
J gene: TRBJ2-3
D gene: TRBD1
CDR3 protein: CASSISSGQGASTDTQYF
CDR3 DNA: TGTGCCAGCAGCATTTCCTCGGGACAGGGGGCGAGCACAGATACGCAGTATTTT

clone size: NA
V gene: TRBV7-9
J gene: TRBJ2-4
D gene: NA
CDR3 protein: CASSLARGLENIQYF
CDR3 DNA: TGTGCCAGCAGCTTAGCTAGGGGCCTAGAAAACATTCAGTACTTC

clone size: NA
V gene: TRBV6-1
J gene: TRBJ1-5
D gene: NA
CDR3 protein: CASSARGAGAGIQPQHF
CDR3 DNA: TGTGCCAGCAGTGCCCGAGGGGCAGGGGCAGGTATACAGCCCCAGCATTTT

clone size: NA
V gene: TRBV28
J gene: TRBJ1-6
D gene: NA
CDR3 protein: CASKAGYSPLHF
CDR3 DNA: TGTGCCAGCAAAGCGGGTTATTCACCCCTCCACTTT

clone size: NA
V gene: TRBV7-6
J gene: TRBJ2-3
D gene: TRBD2
CDR3 protein: CASSLRTSGRQGTDTQYF
CDR3 DNA: TGTGCCAGCAGCCTCCGGACTAGCGGGAGGCAGGGCACAGATACGCAGTATTTT